This T cell receptor beta chain came from a study of CD8 T cells in ankylosing spondylitis. Study outcomes and limitations: What appeared characteristic of ankylosing spondylitis blood was a TCR beta motif of fewer than ten highly homologous variants. There were earlier reports of some motif variants in reactive arthritis synovial fluid and blood. Clones that were linked to disease were CD8+ and were relatively rare in peripheral blood.

This clonotype appeared once. Its antigen remains unidentified. Libraries for TCR beta were made by quantitative 5'-RACE with molecular barcodes. TCRdb redid the calling of the 5' RACE reads with MiXCR, one entry per CDR3 protein. The repertoire includes hundreds of thousands of distinct CDR3 sequences, roughly 25% of them detected once, and roughly 0.9% sits in the top ten. Trimming at V came to 1 base and at J to 5 bases, leaving 5 bases not matched to a gene. This CDR3 has 15 amino acids. CDR1 and CDR2 from the germline V gene are SGHTA and FQGNSA. This TCR was sampled from a male donor with ankylosing spondylitis. This sequence joins TRBV7-2 and TRBJ2-5; TRBD2 aligns across 9 bases. Sequenced material: blood, either unsorted or a sorted T cell fraction (not recorded which). The DNA of the CDR3 is TGTGCCAGCAGCTTAGACGGCGGGAGGGCCGAGACCCAGTACTTC. It translates to CASSLDGGRAETQYF.